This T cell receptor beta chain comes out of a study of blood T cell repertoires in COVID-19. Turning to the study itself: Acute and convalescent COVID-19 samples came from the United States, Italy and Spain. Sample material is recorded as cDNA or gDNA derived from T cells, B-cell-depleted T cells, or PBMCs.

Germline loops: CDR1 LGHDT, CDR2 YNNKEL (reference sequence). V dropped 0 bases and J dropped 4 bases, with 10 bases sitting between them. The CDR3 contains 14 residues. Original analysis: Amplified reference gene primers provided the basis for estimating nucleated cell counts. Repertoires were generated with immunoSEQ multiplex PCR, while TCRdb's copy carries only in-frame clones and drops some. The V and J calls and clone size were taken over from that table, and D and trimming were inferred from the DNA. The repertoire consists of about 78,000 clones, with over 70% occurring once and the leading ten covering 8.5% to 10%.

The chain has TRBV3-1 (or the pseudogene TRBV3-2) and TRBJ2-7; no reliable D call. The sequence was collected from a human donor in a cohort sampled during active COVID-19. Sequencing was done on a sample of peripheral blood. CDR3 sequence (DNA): TGTGCCAGCAGCCAAGATGTGGGCGCGTACGAGCAGTACTTC. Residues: CASSQDVGAYEQYF.